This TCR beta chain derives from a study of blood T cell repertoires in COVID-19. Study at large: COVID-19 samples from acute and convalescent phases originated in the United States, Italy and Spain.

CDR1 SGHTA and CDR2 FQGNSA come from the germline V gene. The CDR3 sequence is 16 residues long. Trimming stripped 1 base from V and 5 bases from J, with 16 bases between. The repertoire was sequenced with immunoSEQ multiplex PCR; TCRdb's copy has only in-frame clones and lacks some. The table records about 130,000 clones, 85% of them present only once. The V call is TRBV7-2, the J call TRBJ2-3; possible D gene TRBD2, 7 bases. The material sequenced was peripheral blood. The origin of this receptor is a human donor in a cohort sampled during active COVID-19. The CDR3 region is CASSLGGLAGVDTQYF. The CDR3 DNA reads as TGTGCCAGCAGCTTAGGGGGGCTTGCGGGAGTAGATACGCAGTATTTT.